Presented here are 5 T cell receptor beta chains from one specimen sequenced in a study of CD8 T cells in ankylosing spondylitis. One entry per CDR3 protein results from TCRdb running MiXCR on the 5' RACE reads. The repertoire has fewer than 250,000 distinct CDR3 sequences, 32% of them found once; the top ten carry around 4.5%. Sample: blood, either unsorted or a sorted T cell fraction (not recorded which). Every receptor here comes from a male donor with ankylosing spondylitis or in good health (not recorded which).

V is TRBV29-1 and J is TRBJ2-1; 9 bases fit TRBD2. Germline CDR1 SQVTM, CDR2 ANQGSEA. This CDR3 has 16 amino acids. Trimming took 4 bases from V and 9 from J; bases not matched to a gene: 16. The CDR3 loop is CSVVRGGARRRGEQFF. The DNA of the CDR3 is TGCAGCGTTGTCCGCGGGGGGGCCCGCAGAAGAGGTGAGCAGTTCTTC.

This clonotype was recorded a few times. This chain uses TRBV7-9 with TRBJ2-7; TRBD1 matches 10 bases. Germline V gene sequence: CDR1 SEHNR, CDR2 FQNEAQ (reference sequence). The CDR3 has 16 amino acids. The J segment lost 0 bases and the V segment lost 1 base, leaving 3 bases of the junction unmatched. CDR3 sequence reads: CASSLGGQGTSYEQYF. In DNA form, the CDR3 reads TGTGCCAGCAGCTTAGGGGGACAGGGGACCTCCTACGAGCAGTACTTC.

This clonotype was seen more than once but under ten times. The chain joins TRBV10-3 to TRBJ2-7, with D perhaps matching TRBD2 (5 bases). CDR1 ENHRY and CDR2 SYGVKD come from the germline V gene. The length of the CDR3 is 14 residues. V lost 2 bases to trimming and J lost 0 bases, with 8 bases between them. The CDR3 loop is CAISETGSSYEQYF. The CDR3 DNA reads as TGTGCCATCAGTGAGACGGGGAGCTCCTACGAGCAGTACTTC.

This clonotype was counted only a few times. V is TRBV6-5 and J is TRBJ2-3, with TRBD2 matching over 9 bases. After removal of 0 bases from V and 2 bases from J, the junction contained 3 bases not matched to a gene. This CDR3 comprises 16 residues. Looked up from germline, CDR1 is MNHEY and CDR2 is SVGAGI. CDR3 region: CASSYSRGGSTDTQYF. The CDR3 bases are TGTGCCAGCAGTTACTCGCGGGGGGGCTCCACAGATACGCAGTATTTT.

This clonotype has only a few counts. The rearrangement links TRBV20-1 to TRBJ2-1, with 13 bases aligning to TRBD2. Trimming cost V 5 bases and J 0 bases; bases outside gene matches: 4. CDR3 size: 16 residues. CDR1 and CDR2 from the germline V gene are DFQATT and SNEGSKA (reference sequence). The CDR3 sequence: CSAGTSGGASYNEQFF. CDR3 nucleotide sequence: TGCAGTGCTGGTACTAGCGGGGGGGCCTCCTACAATGAGCAGTTCTTC.